These T cell receptor beta chains were read from a single sample in a study of chemoradiotherapy in HPV16-positive cancers. TCRdb's table, derived via immunoSEQ multiplex PCR, lists solely in-frame clones and lacks some. The repertoire consists of several thousand clones, with over 65% occurring once and the leading ten covering approximately 11%. Collection took place from a patient who underwent chemoradiotherapy. Receptor source: a human donor with HPV-associated anogenital cancer. The CDR3 runs from the conserved cysteine through the conserved F or W. A D gene is named only where the DNA matches it firmly. Size values are once, few and many counts, or a class for expanded clones, and some rows have none.

d_gene	v_gene	j_gene	abundance	CDR3nt	CDR3aa
.	TRBV10-3	TRBJ1-5	few	TGTGCCAGCGGTACGGGACCTGATAGCAATCAGCCCCAGCATTTT	CASGTGPDSNQPQHF
TRBD2	TRBV5-1	TRBJ2-6	once	TGCGCCAGCAGCTTGGCCGGGGGGGCGGGGGCCAACGTCCTGACTTTC	CASSLAGGAGANVLTF
TRBD2	TRBV18	TRBJ2-3	once	TGTGCCAGCTACCCTAGCGGGGGGGCAGCAGATACGCAGTATTTT	CASYPSGGAADTQYF
TRBD2	TRBV4-1	TRBJ2-2	once	TGCGCCAGCAGCCCTCTTTGGACTAGCGGGGGGGCCGGGGAGCTGTTTTTT	CASSPLWTSGGAGELFF
.	TRBV28	TRBJ1-4	.	TGTGCCACCAGGAGTAGGGCCACTAATGAAAAACTGTTTTTT	CATRSRATNEKLFF
.	TRBV7-2	TRBJ1-6	.	TGTGCCAGCAGCTTAGCAGGGCGCGCTGGGTCACCCCTCCACTTT	CASSLAGRAGSPLHF
.	TRBV18	TRBJ1-2	few	TGTGCCAGCTCACCACCGGGCCATAGGGAAGGTTATGGCTACACCTTC	CASSPPGHREGYGYTF
.	TRBV7-2	TRBJ2-7	.	TGTGCCAGCAGGTCGGGCAGGGTGGGAGAGCAGTACTTC	CASRSGRVGEQYF
.	TRBV5-1	TRBJ2-3	.	TGCGCCAGCAGCCTTAGACCCGGCACAGATACGCAGTATTTT	CASSLRPGTDTQYF
.	TRBV4-1	TRBJ2-5	.	TGCGCCAGCAGCCCCGGGGAGACCCAGTACTTC	CASSPGETQYF
TRBD2	TRBV29-1	TRBJ2-3	.	TGCAGCGTTGCTCCCCGACTAGCGGATACGCAGTATTTT	CSVAPRLADTQYF
.	TRBV6-5	TRBJ2-7	.	TGTGCCACAAGAGAAGGGGGGCCGGGAGAGCAGTACTTC	CATREGGPGEQYF
.	TRBV7-6	TRBJ1-3	.	TGTGCCAGCAGCTTAAGGGACACGGGGTACTCCTCTGGAAACACCATATATTTT	CASSLRDTGYSSGNTIYF
.	TRBV15	TRBJ2-7	.	TGTGCCACCAGCATCGCCACAGGGTACGAGCAGTACTTC	CATSIATGYEQYF
TRBD2	TRBV28	TRBJ2-3	.	TGTGCCAGCAGTGGAACCTGGGGTAGCGGGGGTGAACGCACAGATACGCAGTATTTT	CASSGTWGSGGERTDTQYF
TRBD2	TRBV18	TRBJ2-7	once	TGTGCCAGCTCCCCCGGGGAGGGCCACTACGAGCAGTACTTC	CASSPGEGHYEQYF
.	TRBV7-8	TRBJ2-2	.	TGTGCCAGCACCTTTGGGATGGCCGGGGAGCTGTTTTTT	CASTFGMAGELFF
.	TRBV30	TRBJ2-7	.	TGTGCCTGGAGGAGAAAAGGGCTCTACGAGCAGTACTTC	CAWRRKGLYEQYF
.	TRBV19	TRBJ2-7	.	TGTGCCAGTAGGCAACAGGCCAGCTCTGGCGAGCAGTACTTC	CASRQQASSGEQYF
TRBD1	TRBV30	TRBJ1-4	.	TGTGCCTGGACGCTGCAGGGGGGAACAACTAATGAAAAACTGTTTTTT	CAWTLQGGTTNEKLFF
.	TRBV10-3	TRBJ2-7	.	TGTGCCACGACAAGCCGGGACGAGCAGTACTTC	CATTSRDEQYF
.	TRBV7-2	TRBJ1-6	.	TGTGCCAGCAGCGCCTCCTCCTATAATTCACCCCTCCACTTT	CASSASSYNSPLHF
.	TRBV5-4	TRBJ1-1	.	TGTGCCAGCAACAGAGGGGGGAACACTGAAGCTTTCTTT	CASNRGGNTEAFF
.	TRBV7-9	TRBJ1-3	.	TGTGCCAGCAGCCGGACAGAGGGAAACACCATATATTTT	CASSRTEGNTIYF
.	TRBV5-4	TRBJ2-1	.	TGTGCCAGCAGCTTGGAAGGGGTAAGGGACAATGAGCAGTTCTTC	CASSLEGVRDNEQFF
.	TRBV29-1	TRBJ2-7	.	TGCAGCGTTGAATACGGACCCTACGAGCAGTACTTC	CSVEYGPYEQYF
.	TRBV7-9	TRBJ2-3	few	TGTGCCAGCAGCTCGCGGGACGGCACAGATACGCAGTATTTT	CASSSRDGTDTQYF
.	TRBV5-4	TRBJ1-4	.	TGTGCCAGCAGCTTGGAGGCAGTAGGAGGGGAAAAACTGTTTTTT	CASSLEAVGGEKLFF
TRBD1	TRBV2	TRBJ2-3	once	TGTGCCGGGACAGGAGGAATCATTACAGATACGCAGTATTTT	CAGTGGIITDTQYF
.	TRBV19	TRBJ2-7	.	TGTGCCAGTAGTATTGGGGTTGAGGGGTACGAGCAGTACTTC	CASSIGVEGYEQYF
.	TRBV5-4	TRBJ2-1	.	TGTGCCAGCAGCGGCGGAGGGTACAATGAGCAGTTCTTC	CASSGGGYNEQFF
.	TRBV6-6	TRBJ2-7	.	TGTGCCAGCAGTTACGGGGCAGGGCACTCCTACGAGCAGTACTTC	CASSYGAGHSYEQYF
.	TRBV4-1	TRBJ2-1	.	TGCGCCAGCACTCCCGGCGGTCTCACCAACGGTGAGCAGTTCTTC	CASTPGGLTNGEQFF
.	TRBV7-2	TRBJ2-7	.	TGTGCCAGCAGTTCTACTACCCAGGGTTTTGACGAGCAGTACTTC	CASSSTTQGFDEQYF
.	TRBV7-2	TRBJ2-7	.	TGTGCCAGCAGCGAGCGACAGGTGGCCTACGAGCAGTACTTC	CASSERQVAYEQYF
.	TRBV15	TRBJ1-1	.	TGTGCCACCAGCAGAGTGTATGAGGGAGGGGGGCCTGAAGCTTTCTTT	CATSRVYEGGGPEAFF
.	TRBV7-6	TRBJ2-1	.	TGTGCCAGCAGCTTAGCCCCTCCCGGGAGTAGCTCCTACAATGAGCAGTTCTTC	CASSLAPPGSSSYNEQFF
.	TRBV6-1	TRBJ1-1	.	TGTGCCAGCAGTGAAGTTGAGTCCCACACTGAAGCTTTCTTT	CASSEVESHTEAFF
.	TRBV10-3	TRBJ1-2	.	TGTGCCATCGGCAGGGCAGACCGATATGGCTACACCTTC	CAIGRADRYGYTF
.	TRBV2	TRBJ1-4	.	TGTGCCAGCAGCGCCTTTCGGGCGAGGGAAAAACTGTTTTTT	CASSAFRAREKLFF
TRBD1	TRBV30	TRBJ1-4	.	TGTGCCTGGAGTGTTGGACAGGGGGCTAATGAAAAACTGTTTTTT	CAWSVGQGANEKLFF
.	TRBV5-1	TRBJ1-1	.	TGCGCCAGCAGCTTAGGCGAATTAGCTTTCTTT	CASSLGELAFF
TRBD1	TRBV27	TRBJ1-1	.	TGTGCCAGCAGCTCCCGACAGGGAGGATCTGAAGCTTTCTTT	CASSSRQGGSEAFF
TRBD1	TRBV7-9	TRBJ2-7	.	TGTGCCAGCAGAGTGGACAGGGGCGAGCAGTACTTC	CASRVDRGEQYF
.	TRBV9	TRBJ2-1	.	TGTGCCAGCAGCGTAGTGGGGGCTCACAATGAGCAGTTCTTC	CASSVVGAHNEQFF
TRBD2	TRBV5-4	TRBJ2-1	.	TGTGCCAGCAGCGGAAGACTAGCGGGGGGGCCAGACAATGAGCAGTTCTTC	CASSGRLAGGPDNEQFF
.	TRBV5-1	TRBJ1-5	.	TGCGCCAGCAGCCCGGGGAGAAGTAGCAATCAGCCCCAGCATTTT	CASSPGRSSNQPQHF
TRBD2	TRBV2	TRBJ2-1	.	TGTGCCAGCAGTGCTAGCGGGGACTCCTACAATGAGCAGTTCTTC	CASSASGDSYNEQFF
.	TRBV7-2	TRBJ1-6	.	TGTGCCAGCAGCTCCGGCGTGGGGGTCTATTCACCCCTCCACTTT	CASSSGVGVYSPLHF
.	TRBV7-9	TRBJ1-3	.	TGTGCCAGCAGCTTAGTTAGCTCTGGAAACACCATATATTTT	CASSLVSSGNTIYF
.	TRBV14	TRBJ2-5	.	TGTGCCAGCAGCCAAGATCCCAGGGTGGGAGTAAAGACCCAGTACTTC	CASSQDPRVGVKTQYF